The sequence of this T cell receptor (beta chain) was determined in a study of blood T cell repertoires in COVID-19. Seattle cases were enrolled at active infection and followed longitudinally. Assay used: immunoSEQ multiplex PCR; TCRdb lists only in-frame clones, some missing. Among more than 95,000 clones, approximately 89% were seen once, and the ten largest hold about 3.3%. In germline, CDR1 is SGDLS, CDR2 YYNGEE. The CDR3 sequence is 15 residues long. V was pared by 5 bases and J by 4 bases, with 9 bases of the junction left unmatched. Sequencing input: peripheral blood. This chain links TRBV9 with TRBJ2-1; TRBD1 agrees at 7 bases. The sequence was obtained from a woman older than 75 with COVID-19, enrolled during active disease. CDR3: CASSGDRVRYNEQFF. The CDR3 DNA sequence: TGTGCCAGCAGTGGTGACAGGGTAAGGTACAATGAGCAGTTCTTC. Using reference TRBV9 and TRBJ2-1 for the parts outside the CDR3, the full variable domain is DSGVTQTPKHLITATGQRVTLRCSPRSGDLSVYWYQQSLDQGLQFLIQYYNGEERAKGNILERFSAQQFPDLHSELNLSSLELGDSALYFCASSGDRVRYNEQFFGPGTRLTVL.